The rows below give T cell receptor beta chains drawn from one sample of a study of T cells after yellow fever vaccination. MiXCR was run by TCRdb on the 5' RACE reads, yielding one entry per CDR3 protein. The sample records a few hundred thousand distinct CDR3 sequences, roughly 17% being singletons. The starting material was PBMCs, obtained about 5 days after the first yellow fever vaccination. Receptors were obtained from a man younger than 30 who received the YFV17D yellow fever vaccine. Each CDR3 is given with its conserved first and last residue. A D gene is named only where the DNA matches it firmly. Only part of the rows carry a size: once, few, many, or a class if the clone is expanded.

TRBV7-2	TRBD2	few	TRBJ2-3	CASSLARGGSGADTQYF	TGTGCCAGCAGCTTAGCGCGGGGGGGCTCAGGCGCAGATACGCAGTATTTT
TRBV5-1	.	many	TRBJ2-1	CASSLAAGYNEQFF	TGCGCCAGCAGCTTGGCCGCGGGGTACAATGAGCAGTTCTTC
TRBV4-2	.	many	TRBJ2-3	CASTGLGTDTQYF	TGTGCCAGCACGGGGCTGGGCACAGATACGCAGTATTTT
TRBV2	.	few	TRBJ1-1	CAGTLRQGNTEAFF	TGTGCCGGGACATTAAGGCAGGGGAACACTGAAGCTTTCTTT
TRBV6-2/TRBV6-3	.	.	TRBJ2-5	CASSYSSRDRETQYF	TGTGCCAGCAGTTACTCGTCTAGGGATCGAGAGACCCAGTACTTC
TRBV5-5	.	.	TRBJ2-4	CASSLTGTYRYF	TGTGCCAGCAGCTTGACAGGGACGTATCGGTACTTC
TRBV4-1	.	few	TRBJ2-4	CASSHVGAKNIQYF	TGCGCCAGCAGCCACGTCGGAGCCAAAAACATTCAGTACTTC
TRBV10-3	.	.	TRBJ2-3	CAISENLSSTDTQYF	TGTGCCATCAGTGAGAACTTGTCTAGCACAGATACGCAGTATTTT
TRBV7-8	.	.	TRBJ2-4	CASSLGDAKAGIQYF	TGTGCCAGCAGCTTAGGGGATGCGAAAGCTGGAATTCAGTACTTC
TRBV19	TRBD1	few	TRBJ1-5	CASTSVTGGYQPQHF	TGTGCCAGTACCTCCGTGACAGGGGGTTATCAGCCCCAGCATTTT
TRBV19	TRBD1	.	TRBJ2-2	CASRIQGARTGELFF	TGTGCCAGTAGGATTCAGGGGGCGCGGACCGGGGAGCTGTTTTTT
TRBV14	.	.	TRBJ1-2	CASSQAGPRINGYTF	TGTGCCAGCAGCCAAGCCGGGCCTAGAATTAATGGCTACACCTTC
TRBV28	.	few	TRBJ2-7	CASSPGVGASYEQYF	TGTGCCAGCAGTCCAGGGGTAGGGGCGTCCTACGAGCAGTACTTC
TRBV5-1	.	.	TRBJ2-3	CASSSRGDDTQYF	TGCGCCAGCAGCTCGCGGGGCGACGATACGCAGTATTTT
TRBV7-9	.	many	TRBJ1-3	CASEAGSGNTIYF	TGTGCCAGCGAAGCAGGCTCTGGAAACACCATATATTTT
TRBV27	TRBD2	few	TRBJ2-7	CASRANGVAGSYEQYF	TGTGCCAGCAGGGCCAACGGAGTAGCGGGGAGTTACGAGCAGTACTTC
TRBV3-1	TRBD2	.	TRBJ2-1	CASSNPLAGGFYNEQFF	TGTGCCAGCAGCAACCCCTTAGCGGGGGGGTTCTACAATGAGCAGTTCTTC
TRBV7-9	TRBD1	.	TRBJ1-1	CASRPETGTNTEAFF	TGTGCCAGCAGACCCGAGACAGGGACTAACACTGAAGCTTTCTTT
TRBV12-3/TRBV12-4	.	.	TRBJ1-2	CASSEQGTSYGYTF	TGTGCCAGCAGTGAACAGGGAACGAGCTATGGCTACACCTTC
TRBV10-2	.	.	TRBJ2-3	CASRVGGSTDTQYF	TGCGCCAGCAGGGTGGGCGGGAGCACAGATACGCAGTATTTT
TRBV2	TRBD2	.	TRBJ2-3	CASSEASGGAAQYF	TGTGCCAGCAGTGAGGCCAGCGGGGGGGCCGCGCAGTATTTT
TRBV20-1	.	few	TRBJ2-7	CSATRDNTYEQYF	TGCAGTGCTACCCGGGACAACACATACGAGCAGTACTTC
TRBV5-1	.	.	TRBJ2-5	CASCRGNQETQYF	TGCGCCAGCTGCCGAGGGAACCAAGAGACCCAGTACTTC
TRBV2	.	.	TRBJ1-2	CASRFSGNYGYTF	TGTGCCAGCAGGTTTAGTGGGAACTATGGCTACACCTTC
TRBV7-2	.	few	TRBJ2-3	CASSSLTATDTQYF	TGTGCCAGCAGCTCCCTGACGGCCACAGATACGCAGTATTTT
TRBV6-5	TRBD2	.	TRBJ2-5	CASSYSIGSSGGPLETQYF	TGTGCCAGCAGTTACTCGATTGGTTCTAGCGGGGGGCCGCTAGAGACCCAGTACTTC
TRBV10-3	.	few	TRBJ2-1	CAISRTTADNEQFF	TGTGCCATCAGTAGGACTACCGCCGACAATGAGCAGTTCTTC
TRBV29-1	TRBD1	many	TRBJ1-4	CSVGQGGEKLFF	TGCAGCGTTGGACAGGGGGGAGAAAAACTGTTTTTT
TRBV6-5	.	.	TRBJ2-1	CASSYAPVYYNEQFF	TGTGCCAGCAGTTACGCCCCGGTGTACTACAATGAGCAGTTCTTC